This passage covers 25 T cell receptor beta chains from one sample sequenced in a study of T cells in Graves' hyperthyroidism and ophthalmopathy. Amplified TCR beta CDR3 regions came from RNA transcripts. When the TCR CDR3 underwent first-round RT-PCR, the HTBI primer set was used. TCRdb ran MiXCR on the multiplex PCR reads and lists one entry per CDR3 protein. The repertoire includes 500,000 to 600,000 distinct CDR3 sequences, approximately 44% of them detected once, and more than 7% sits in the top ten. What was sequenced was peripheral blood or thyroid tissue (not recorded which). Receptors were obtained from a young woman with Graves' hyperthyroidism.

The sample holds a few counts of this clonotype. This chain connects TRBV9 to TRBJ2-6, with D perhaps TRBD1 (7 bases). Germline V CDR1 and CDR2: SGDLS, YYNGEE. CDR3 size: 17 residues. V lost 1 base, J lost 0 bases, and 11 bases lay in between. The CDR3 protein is CASSVSQGGSGANVLTF. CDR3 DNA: TGTGCCAGCAGCGTAAGTCAGGGGGGCTCTGGGGCCAACGTCCTGACTTTC. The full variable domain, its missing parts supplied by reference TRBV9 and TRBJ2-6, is DSGVTQTPKHLITATGQRVTLRCSPRSGDLSVYWYQQSLDQGLQFLIQYYNGEERAKGNILERFSAQQFPDLHSELNLSSLELGDSALYFCASSVSQGGSGANVLTFGAGSRLTVL.

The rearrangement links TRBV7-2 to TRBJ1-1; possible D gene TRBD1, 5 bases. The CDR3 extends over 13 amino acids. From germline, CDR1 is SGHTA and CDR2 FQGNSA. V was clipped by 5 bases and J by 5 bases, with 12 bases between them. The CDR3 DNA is TGTGCCAGCAGCCTAATAGGGGCTACTGAAGCTTTCTTT. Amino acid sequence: CASSLIGATEAFF.

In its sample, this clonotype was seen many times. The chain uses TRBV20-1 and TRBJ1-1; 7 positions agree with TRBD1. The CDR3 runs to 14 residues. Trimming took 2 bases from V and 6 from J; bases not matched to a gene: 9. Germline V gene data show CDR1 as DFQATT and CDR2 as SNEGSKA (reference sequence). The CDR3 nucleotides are TGCAGTGCTAGATCTTTGACAGGGTCCCCTGAAGCTTTCTTT. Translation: CSARSLTGSPEAFF.

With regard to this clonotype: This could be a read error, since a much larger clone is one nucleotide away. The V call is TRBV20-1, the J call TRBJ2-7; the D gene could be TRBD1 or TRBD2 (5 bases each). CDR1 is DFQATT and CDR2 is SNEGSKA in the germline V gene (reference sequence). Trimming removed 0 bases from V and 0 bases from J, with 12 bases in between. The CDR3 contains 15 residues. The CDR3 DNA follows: TGCAGTGCTAGAGATCGGGACGAACCCTCCTACGAGCAGTACTTC. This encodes CSARDRDEPSYEQYF.

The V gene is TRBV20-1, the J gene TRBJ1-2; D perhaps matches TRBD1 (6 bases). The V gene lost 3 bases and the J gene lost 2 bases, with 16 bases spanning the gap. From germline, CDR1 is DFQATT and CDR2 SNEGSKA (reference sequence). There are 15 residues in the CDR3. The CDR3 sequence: CSARRSPGTNYGYTF. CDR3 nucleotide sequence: TGCAGTGCTAGGCGGTCCCCAGGGACAAACTATGGCTACACCTTC.

CDR3 protein: CASSLGASGSNTGELFF. CDR3 DNA: TGCGCCAGCAGCTTGGGGGCTAGCGGGTCGAACACCGGGGAGCTGTTTTTT. The gene calls are TRBV5-1 and TRBJ2-2; 8 bases agree with TRBD2. The CDR3 loop spans 17 amino acids. Germline CDR1 SGHRS, CDR2 YFSETQ. The V segment lost 0 bases and the J segment 0 bases; nucleotides outside the gene matches: 4.

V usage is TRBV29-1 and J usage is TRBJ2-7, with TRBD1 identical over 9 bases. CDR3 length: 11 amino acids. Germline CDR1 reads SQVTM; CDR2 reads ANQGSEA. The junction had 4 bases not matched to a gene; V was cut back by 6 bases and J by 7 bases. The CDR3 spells CSVTGQGEQYF. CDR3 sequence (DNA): TGCAGCGTAACGGGACAGGGAGAGCAGTACTTC.

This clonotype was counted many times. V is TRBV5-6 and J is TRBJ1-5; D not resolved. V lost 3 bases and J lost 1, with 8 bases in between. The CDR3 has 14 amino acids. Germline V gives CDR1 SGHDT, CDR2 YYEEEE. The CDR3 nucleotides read TGTGCCAGCAGCTGGGTGGGGAGCAATCAGCCCCAGCATTTT. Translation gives CASSWVGSNQPQHF.

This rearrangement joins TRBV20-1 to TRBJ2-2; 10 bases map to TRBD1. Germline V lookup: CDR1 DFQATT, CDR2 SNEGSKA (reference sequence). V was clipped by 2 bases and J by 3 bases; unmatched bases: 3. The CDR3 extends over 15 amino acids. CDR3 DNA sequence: TGCAGTGCTAGAAGACAGGGGGCCGACACCGGGGAGCTGTTTTTT. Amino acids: CSARRQGADTGELFF.

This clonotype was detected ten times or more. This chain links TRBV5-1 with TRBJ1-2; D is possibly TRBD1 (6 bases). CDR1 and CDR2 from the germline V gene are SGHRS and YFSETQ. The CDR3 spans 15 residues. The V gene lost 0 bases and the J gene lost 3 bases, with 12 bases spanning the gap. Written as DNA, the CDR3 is TGCGCCAGCAGCTTGGATGTAGGGGGAGACTATGGCTACACCTTC. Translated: CASSLDVGGDYGYTF. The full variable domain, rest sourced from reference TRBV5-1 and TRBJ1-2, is KAGVTQTPRYLIKTRGQQVTLSCSPISGHRSVSWYQQTPGQGLQFLFEYFSETQRNKGNFPGRFSGRQFSNSRSEMNVSTLELGDSALYLCASSLDVGGDYGYTFGSGTRLTVV.

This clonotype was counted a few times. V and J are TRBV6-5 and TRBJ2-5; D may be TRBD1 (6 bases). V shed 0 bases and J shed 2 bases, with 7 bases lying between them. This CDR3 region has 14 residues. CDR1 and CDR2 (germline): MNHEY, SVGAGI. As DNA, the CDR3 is TGTGCCAGCAGTTACTCCGGACAGCAAGAGACCCAGTACTTC. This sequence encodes CASSYSGQQETQYF.

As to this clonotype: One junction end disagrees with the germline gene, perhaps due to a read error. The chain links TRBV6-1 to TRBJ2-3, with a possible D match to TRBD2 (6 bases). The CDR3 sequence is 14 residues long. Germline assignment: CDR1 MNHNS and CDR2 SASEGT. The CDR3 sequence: CASRTGTSTDTQYF. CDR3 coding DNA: TGTGCCAGCAGGACTGGTACTAGCACTGATACGCAGTATTTT.

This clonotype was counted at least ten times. CDR3 residues: CASSFGQNTEAFF. CDR3 sequence (DNA): TGCGCCAGCAGCTTCGGACAGAACACTGAAGCTTTCTTT. This chain connects TRBV5-1 to TRBJ1-1, with D maybe TRBD1 (5 bases). The CDR3 length is 13 residues. The germline gives CDR1 SGHRS, CDR2 YFSETQ. The V gene lost 2 bases and the J gene lost 1 base, with 6 bases spanning the gap.

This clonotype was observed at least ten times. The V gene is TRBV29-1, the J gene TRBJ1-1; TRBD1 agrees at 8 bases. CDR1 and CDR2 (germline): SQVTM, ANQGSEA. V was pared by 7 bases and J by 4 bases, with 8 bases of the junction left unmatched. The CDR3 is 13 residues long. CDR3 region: CSARQGIGTEAFF. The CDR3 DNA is TGCAGCGCCCGACAGGGGATCGGCACTGAAGCTTTCTTT.

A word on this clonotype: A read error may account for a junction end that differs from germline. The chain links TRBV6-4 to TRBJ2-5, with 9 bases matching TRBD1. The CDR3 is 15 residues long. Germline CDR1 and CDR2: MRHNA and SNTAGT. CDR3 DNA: TGTGCCATCAGTGACCTGGGACAGGGTTTCGTGACCCAGTACTTC. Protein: CAISDLGQGFVTQYF.

This chain's CDR3 is CASSPDRVDQPQYF. The CDR3 region has the DNA TGTGCCAGCAGCCCTGACAGGGTGGATCAGCCCCAGTACTTC. The rearrangement links TRBV2 to TRBJ2-5, with 7 bases that match TRBD1. Germline CDR1 SNHLY, CDR2 FYNNEI. With 6 bases clipped from V and 9 bases from J, the junction kept 13 bases outside the gene matches. CDR3 size: 14 residues.

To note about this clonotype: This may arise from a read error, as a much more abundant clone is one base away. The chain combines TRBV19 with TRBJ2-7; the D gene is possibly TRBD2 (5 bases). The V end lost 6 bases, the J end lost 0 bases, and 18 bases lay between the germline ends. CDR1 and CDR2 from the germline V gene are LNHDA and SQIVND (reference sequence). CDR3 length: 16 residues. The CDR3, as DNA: TGTGCCAGTAGCGCCGGGGTAGCGAGCCTCTCCTACGAGCAGTACTTC. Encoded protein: CASSAGVASLSYEQYF.

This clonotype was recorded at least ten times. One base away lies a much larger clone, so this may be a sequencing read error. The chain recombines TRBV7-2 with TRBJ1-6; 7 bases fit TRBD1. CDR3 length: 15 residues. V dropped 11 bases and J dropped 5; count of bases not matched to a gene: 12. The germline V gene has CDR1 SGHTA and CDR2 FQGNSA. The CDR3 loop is CAGTLGDSHNSPLHF. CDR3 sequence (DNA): TGTGCCGGCACCCTGGGGGACAGCCATAATTCACCCCTCCACTTT. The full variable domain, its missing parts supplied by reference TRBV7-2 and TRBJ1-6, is GAGVSQSPSNKVTEKGKDVELRCDPISGHTALYWYRQSLGQGLEFLIYFQGNSAPDKSGLPSDRFSAERTGGSVSTLTIQRTQQEDSAVYLCAGTLGDSHNSPLHFGNGTRLTVT.

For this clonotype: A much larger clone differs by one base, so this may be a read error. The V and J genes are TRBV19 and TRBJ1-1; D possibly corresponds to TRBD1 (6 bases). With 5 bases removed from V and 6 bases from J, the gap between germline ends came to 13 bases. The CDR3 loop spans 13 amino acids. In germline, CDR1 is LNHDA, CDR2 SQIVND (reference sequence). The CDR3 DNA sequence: TGTGCCAGTAGTCGTACAGGGACCGCTGAAGCTTTCTTT. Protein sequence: CASSRTGTAEAFF.

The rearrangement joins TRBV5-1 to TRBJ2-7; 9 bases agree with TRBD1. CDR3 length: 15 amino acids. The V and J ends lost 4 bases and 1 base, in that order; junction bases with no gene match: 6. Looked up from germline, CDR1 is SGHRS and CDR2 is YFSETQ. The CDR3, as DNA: TGCGCCAGCAGCGAAGGGACAGGGCAATCCTACGAGCAGTACTTC. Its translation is CASSEGTGQSYEQYF.

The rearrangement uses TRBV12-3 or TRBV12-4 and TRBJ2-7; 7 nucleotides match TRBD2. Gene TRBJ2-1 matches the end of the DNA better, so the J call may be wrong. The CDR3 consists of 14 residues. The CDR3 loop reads CASSVMGRDNEQFF. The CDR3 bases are TGTGCCAGCAGTGTGATGGGGAGGGACAATGAGCAGTTCTTC.

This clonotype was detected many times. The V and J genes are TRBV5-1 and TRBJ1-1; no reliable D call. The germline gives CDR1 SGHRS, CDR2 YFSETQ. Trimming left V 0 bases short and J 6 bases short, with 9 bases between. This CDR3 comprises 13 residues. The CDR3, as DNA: TGCGCCAGCAGCTTGGAGGGCGACGCTGAAGCTTTCTTT. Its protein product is CASSLEGDAEAFF.

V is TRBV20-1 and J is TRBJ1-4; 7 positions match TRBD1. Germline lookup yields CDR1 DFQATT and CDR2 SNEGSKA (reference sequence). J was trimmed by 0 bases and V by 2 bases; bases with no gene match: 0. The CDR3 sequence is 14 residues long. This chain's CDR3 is CSARQGATNEKLFF. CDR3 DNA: TGCAGTGCTAGACAGGGGGCAACTAATGAAAAACTGTTTTTT.

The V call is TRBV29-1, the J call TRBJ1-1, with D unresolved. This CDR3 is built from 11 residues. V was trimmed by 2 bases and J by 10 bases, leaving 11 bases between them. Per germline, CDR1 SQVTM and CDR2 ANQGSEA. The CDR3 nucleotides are TGCAGCGTTGAAAGGACCTCACGAGCTTTCTTT. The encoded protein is CSVERTSRAFF.

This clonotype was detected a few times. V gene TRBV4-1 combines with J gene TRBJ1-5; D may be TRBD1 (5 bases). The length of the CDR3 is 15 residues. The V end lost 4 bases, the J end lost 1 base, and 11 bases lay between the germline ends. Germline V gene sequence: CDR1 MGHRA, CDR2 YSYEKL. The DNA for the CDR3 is TGCGCCAGCAGCCGTAACCGGGACAGCAATCAGCCCCAGCATTTT. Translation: CASSRNRDSNQPQHF.